This passage covers 27 T cell receptor beta chains from one sample sequenced in a study of identical twins. TCRdb reprocessed the 5' RACE reads via MiXCR and lists one record per CDR3 protein. The data hold a few hundred thousand distinct CDR3 sequences, with around 15% observed a single time. This sample also belongs to another study, concerning yellow fever vaccine responses in identical twins.

The sequenced sample consisted of CD4+ T cells sorted from blood. The source of these receptors is a woman between 18 and 29 years old in good health.

This clonotype has only a few counts. The genes are TRBV20-1 and TRBJ2-3, with unresolved D. Germline CDR1 is DFQATT and CDR2 is SNEGSKA (reference sequence). V was trimmed by 8 bases and J by 2 bases, leaving 8 bases between them. This CDR3 has 11 residues. CDR3 loop: CSTRPTDTQYF. CDR3 sequence (DNA): TGCAGTACACGTCCCACAGATACGCAGTATTTT.

This clonotype was observed many times. This chain joins TRBV12-3 or TRBV12-4 and TRBJ1-1, with D maybe TRBD1 (6 bases). This CDR3 comprises 15 residues. The V gene lost 4 bases and the J gene lost 4 bases, with 16 bases spanning the gap. CDR3 amino acids: CASSSAQGRITEAFF. The CDR3, as DNA: TGTGCCAGCAGTTCCGCTCAGGGGCGGATCACTGAAGCTTTCTTT.

This clonotype was seen a few times. The V and J genes are TRBV7-2 and TRBJ2-7; D may be TRBD1 (5 bases). The germline V and J ends were trimmed by 0 bases and 3 bases, with 12 bases remaining between them. The germline V gene encodes CDR1 SGHTA and CDR2 FQGNSA. The CDR3 has 15 amino acids. CDR3 amino acids: CASSLAARQGYEQYF. For the CDR3, the DNA is TGTGCCAGCAGCTTAGCCGCTCGTCAGGGCTACGAGCAGTACTTC.

The CDR3 protein is CASSLLAGALTDTQYF. The CDR3 nucleotides read TGTGCCAGCAGCTTACTAGCGGGGGCTCTCACAGATACGCAGTATTTT. This chain connects TRBV5-6 to TRBJ2-3; 11 bases align to TRBD2. Germline loops: CDR1 SGHDT, CDR2 YYEEEE. The CDR3 is 16 residues long. Unmatched junction bases numbered 4, after V lost 2 bases and J lost 2 bases. The whole variable domain, filled in from reference TRBV5-6 and TRBJ2-3, reads DAGVTQSPTHLIKTRGQQVTLRCSPKSGHDTVSWYQQALGQGPQFIFQYYEEEERQRGNFPDRFSGHQFPNYSSELNVNALLLGDSALYLCASSLLAGALTDTQYFGPGTRLTVL.

The chain joins TRBV5-1 to TRBJ2-3; 16 positions agree with TRBD2. V trimming: 4 bases; J trimming: 9 bases; junction bases outside the gene matches: 5. The CDR3 consists of 15 residues. Per the germline V gene, CDR1 is SGHRS and CDR2 is YFSETQ. The CDR3 DNA reads as TGCGCCAGCAGCCTTGGGACTAGCGGGGGGGTGACGCAGTATTTT. This translates into CASSLGTSGGVTQYF.

V gene TRBV2 combines with J gene TRBJ1-1; a weak D match, TRBD1 (6 bases). Per the germline V gene, CDR1 is SNHLY and CDR2 is FYNNEI. The CDR3 loop spans 13 amino acids. V was pared by 7 bases and J by 3 bases, with 12 bases between. CDR3 sequence reads: CASKGQIYTEAFF. The DNA for the CDR3 is TGTGCCAGCAAAGGACAGATATACACTGAAGCTTTCTTT.

The rearrangement links TRBV5-1 to TRBJ2-1, with D unclear. The germline V gene encodes CDR1 SGHRS and CDR2 YFSETQ. Trimming left V 0 bases short and J 5 bases short, with 3 bases between. The CDR3 is 12 amino acids. The CDR3 DNA reads as TGCGCCAGCAGCTTGGCCCACAATGAGCAGTTCTTC. Translating it yields CASSLAHNEQFF.

The chain links TRBV19 to TRBJ1-5, with TRBD1 matching 9 bases. The germline CDR1 and CDR2 sequences are LNHDA and SQIVND (reference sequence). V was pared by 7 bases and J by 2 bases, with 3 bases of the junction left unmatched. The length of the CDR3 is 14 residues. In nucleotides, the CDR3 is TGTGCCAGTAAACAGGGGGCCGGCAATCAGCCCCAGCATTTT. This encodes CASKQGAGNQPQHF. Full variable domain (remainder filled in from reference TRBV19 and TRBJ1-5): DGGITQSPKYLFRKEGQNVTLSCEQNLNHDAMYWYRQDPGQGLRLIYYSQIVNDFQKGDIAEGYSVSREKKESFPLTVTSAQKNPTAFYLCASKQGAGNQPQHFGDGTRLSIL.

The chain links TRBV5-1 to TRBJ1-1; 8 bases match TRBD1. The CDR3 contains 16 residues. Germline CDR1 is SGHRS and CDR2 is YFSETQ. V shed 1 base and J 3 bases; nucleotides not matched to a gene: 8. The CDR3 DNA reads as TGCGCCAGCAGCTTGCACCGCGACAGGGGAGACACTGAAGCTTTCTTT. It is translated as CASSLHRDRGDTEAFF.

In its sample, this clonotype was seen many times. The chain couples TRBV4-3 to TRBJ2-2; the D is unclear. The germline V and J ends were trimmed by 1 base and 5 bases, with 11 bases remaining between them. The germline CDR1 and CDR2 sequences are LGHNA and YSLEER. The CDR3 sequence is 15 residues long. The CDR3 DNA reads TGCGCCAGCAGCCAAGGGCCTACTAATACCGGGGAGCTGTTTTTT. It specifies CASSQGPTNTGELFF.

This clonotype was seen a handful of times. V is TRBV20-1 and J is TRBJ2-1; TRBD2 matches 11 bases. Germline CDR1 is DFQATT and CDR2 is SNEGSKA (reference sequence). J was trimmed by 2 bases and V by 1 base; bases with no gene match: 7. The CDR3 contains 17 residues. This CDR3 is CSARAPGTSGTYNEQFF. CDR3 coding DNA: TGCAGTGCTAGAGCCCCCGGGACTAGCGGCACCTACAATGAGCAGTTCTTC.

For the CDR3, the DNA is TGTGCCAGCAGCTTCGCCGGGACAAAGGAGCAGTACTTC. Translating gives CASSFAGTKEQYF. J is TRBJ2-7 and V is TRBV5-6, with a weak D call TRBD1 (6 bases). The CDR3 has 13 residues. Germline lookup yields CDR1 SGHDT and CDR2 YYEEEE. With 2 bases removed from V and 7 bases from J, the gap between germline ends came to 13 bases.

Ten or more counts support this clonotype. V and J are TRBV12-3 or TRBV12-4 and TRBJ1-4; no clear D gene. The CDR3 contains 12 residues. Trimming left V 1 base short and J 8 bases short, with 5 bases between. The CDR3 sequence is CASSLGGEKLFF. For the CDR3, the DNA is TGTGCCAGCAGTTTAGGCGGGGAAAAACTGTTTTTT.

In its sample, this clonotype was seen a few times. The rearrangement joins TRBV6-2 or TRBV6-3 to TRBJ2-1; D assignment may be TRBD1 or TRBD2 (6 bases each). CDR1 is MNHEY, CDR2 SVGEGT, per germline. V was cut by 6 bases and J by 8 bases, with 17 bases left in between. The CDR3 has 14 residues. In nucleotides, the CDR3 is TGTGCCAGCAGCCTACGTGCCGGGGGCCATGAGCAGTTCTTC. Encoded protein: CASSLRAGGHEQFF.

This chain connects TRBV12-3 or TRBV12-4 to TRBJ1-1, with D uncertain. This CDR3 has 14 amino acids. The V and J ends lost 3 bases and 5 bases respectively, with 13 bases between them. The CDR3 loop reads CASSFNLVGTEAFF. The CDR3 coding sequence is TGTGCCAGCAGTTTTAATTTGGTGGGGACTGAAGCTTTCTTT.

This clonotype was counted only a few times. The chain links TRBV5-1 to TRBJ2-1; D is undetermined. The CDR3 runs to 12 residues. CDR1 SGHRS and CDR2 YFSETQ come from the germline V gene. The germline V and J ends were trimmed by 1 base and 4 bases, with 3 bases remaining between them. The DNA of the CDR3 is TGCGCCAGCAGCTTGAATTACAATGAGCAGTTCTTC. Protein product: CASSLNYNEQFF.

The J gene is TRBJ2-6, the V gene TRBV23-1, with 7 bases aligning to TRBD1. TRBV23-1 counts as an open reading frame of uncertain function. CDR3 length equals 18 residues. V lost 0 bases, J lost 0 bases, and 5 bases stayed unmatched. CDR3 amino acids: CASSQSPTGRSGANVLTF. In DNA form, the CDR3 reads TGCGCCAGCAGTCAATCACCGACAGGGCGCTCTGGGGCCAACGTCCTGACTTTC.

The rearrangement links TRBV6-2 or TRBV6-3 to TRBJ2-1, with TRBD2 matching over 10 bases. Trimming took 5 bases from V and 7 from J; bases not matched to a gene: 8. Germline CDR1 MNHEY, CDR2 SVGEGT. There are 15 residues in the CDR3. CDR3 in amino acids: CASSPSSGRGNEQFF. CDR3 DNA: TGTGCCAGCAGTCCCTCTAGCGGGAGAGGGAATGAGCAGTTCTTC.

The genes are TRBV7-3 and TRBJ2-5, with 10 nucleotides matching TRBD1. J was trimmed by 6 bases and V by 5 bases; bases with no gene match: 6. The CDR3 runs to 14 residues. The V gene's germline CDR1 is SGHTA and CDR2 FQGTGA. The CDR3 is CASSTTGGAQTQYF. CDR3 sequence (DNA): TGTGCCAGCAGCACGACAGGGGGCGCGCAGACCCAGTACTTC.

In its sample, this clonotype was seen many times. The chain employs TRBV12-3 or TRBV12-4 and TRBJ2-5; 7 bases align to TRBD1. Trimming at V came to 5 bases and at J to 3 bases, leaving 6 bases not matched to a gene. The CDR3 has 14 amino acids. The CDR3 region is CASSRTGGEETQYF. The CDR3 DNA reads as TGTGCCAGCAGTAGGACAGGTGGGGAAGAGACCCAGTACTTC.

The rearrangement links TRBV5-4 to TRBJ2-3; no reliable D call. The V end lost 1 base, the J end lost 4 bases, and 10 bases lay between the germline ends. This CDR3 region has 14 residues. Per germline, CDR1 SGHNT and CDR2 YYREEE (reference sequence). CDR3 protein: CASSLFLRADTQYF. In DNA, the CDR3 is TGTGCCAGCAGCTTGTTCCTCCGGGCAGATACGCAGTATTTT. Full variable domain (rest looked up from reference TRBV5-4 and TRBJ2-3): ETGVTQSPTHLIKTRGQQVTLRCSSQSGHNTVSWYQQALGQGPQFIFQYYREEENGRGNFPPRFSGLQFPNYSSELNVNALELDDSALYLCASSLFLRADTQYFGPGTRLTVL.

This clonotype came up many times. The chain couples TRBV11-2 to TRBJ2-1, with TRBD2 as a possible D gene (5 bases). CDR1 and CDR2 (germline): SGHAT, FQNNGV. The CDR3 totals 17 residues. The ends were cut back, 5 bases at V and 8 bases at J, with 25 bases in the middle. The CDR3 DNA reads TGTGCCAGCAGCCGTTACATCCTCGCCGACGAGGGCTATGAGCAGTTCTTC. The encoded protein is CASSRYILADEGYEQFF.

This chain links TRBV6-2 or TRBV6-3 with TRBJ2-3, with TRBD2 identical over 10 bases. V lost 2 bases, J lost 6 bases, and 17 bases stayed unmatched. The germline CDR1 and CDR2 sequences are MNHEY and SVGEGT. The CDR3 has 19 amino acids. The DNA of the CDR3 is TGTGCCAGCAGTTACCCCTTAGAGGCTAGCGGGAGATGGTTGGATACGCAGTATTTT. This gives the protein CASSYPLEASGRWLDTQYF.

This clonotype came up a few times. This chain links TRBV5-6 with TRBJ2-3, with D maybe TRBD2 (5 bases). V lost 1 base to trimming and J lost 2 bases, with 11 bases between them. The CDR3 sequence is 15 residues long. CDR1 SGHDT and CDR2 YYEEEE come from the germline V gene. In DNA, the CDR3 is TGTGCCAGCAGCTTGATGGGGAGCTACACAGATACGCAGTATTTT. Its protein is CASSLMGSYTDTQYF.

This clonotype was found a few times. The chain joins TRBV9 to TRBJ2-7, with D unclear. The CDR3 consists of 14 residues. The V end lost 0 bases, the J end lost 5 bases, and 12 bases lay between the germline ends. CDR1 is SGDLS, CDR2 YYNGEE, per germline. The CDR3 DNA reads as TGTGCCAGCAGCGTAGATCCAGTCGCCGACGAGCAGTACTTC. Protein product: CASSVDPVADEQYF.

This sequence joins TRBV11-1 and TRBJ2-1; 9 bases agree with TRBD1. The V and J ends lost 3 bases and 5 bases, in that order; junction bases with no gene match: 5. Looked up from germline, CDR1 is SGHAT and CDR2 is FQDESV (reference sequence). The CDR3 loop spans 15 amino acids. The CDR3 here is CASSFFRTGDNEQFF. The CDR3 coding sequence is TGTGCCAGCAGCTTCTTCCGGACAGGGGACAATGAGCAGTTCTTC.

There are a few counts of this clonotype. This chain joins TRBV12-3 or TRBV12-4 and TRBJ2-7, with a weak D call TRBD1 (6 bases). V gave up 2 bases and J gave up 3 bases, with 14 bases separating them. The CDR3 runs 15 residues. This CDR3 is CASSLTGNLGYEQYF. In nucleotides, the CDR3 is TGTGCCAGCAGTTTAACAGGGAACCTGGGCTACGAGCAGTACTTC.